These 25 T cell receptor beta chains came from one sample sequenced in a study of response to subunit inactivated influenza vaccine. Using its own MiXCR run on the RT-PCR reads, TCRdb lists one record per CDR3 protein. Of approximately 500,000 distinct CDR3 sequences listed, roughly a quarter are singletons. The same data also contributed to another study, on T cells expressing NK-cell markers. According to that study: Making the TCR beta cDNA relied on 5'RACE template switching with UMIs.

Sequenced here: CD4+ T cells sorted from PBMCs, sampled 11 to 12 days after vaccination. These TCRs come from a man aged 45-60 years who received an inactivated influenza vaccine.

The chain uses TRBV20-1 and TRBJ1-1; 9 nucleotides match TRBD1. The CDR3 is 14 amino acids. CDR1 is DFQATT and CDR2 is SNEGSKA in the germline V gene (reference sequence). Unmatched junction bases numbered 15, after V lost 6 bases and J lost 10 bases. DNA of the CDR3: TGCAGTGCGCCAGACCGAGGGACAGGGTATGCAGCTTTCTTT. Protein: CSAPDRGTGYAAFF.

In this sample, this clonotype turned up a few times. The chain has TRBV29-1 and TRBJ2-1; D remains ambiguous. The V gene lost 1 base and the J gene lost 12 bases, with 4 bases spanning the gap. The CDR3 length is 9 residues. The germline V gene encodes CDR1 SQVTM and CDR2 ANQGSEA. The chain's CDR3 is CSVEGGQFF. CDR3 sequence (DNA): TGCAGCGTTGAAGGGGGGCAGTTCTTC.

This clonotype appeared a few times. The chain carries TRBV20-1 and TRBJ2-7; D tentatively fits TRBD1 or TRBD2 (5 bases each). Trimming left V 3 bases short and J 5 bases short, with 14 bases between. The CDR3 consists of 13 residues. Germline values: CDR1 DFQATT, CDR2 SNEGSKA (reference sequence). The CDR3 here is CSARGPNGDEQYF. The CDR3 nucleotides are TGCAGTGCTAGGGGGCCGAACGGGGACGAGCAGTACTTC.

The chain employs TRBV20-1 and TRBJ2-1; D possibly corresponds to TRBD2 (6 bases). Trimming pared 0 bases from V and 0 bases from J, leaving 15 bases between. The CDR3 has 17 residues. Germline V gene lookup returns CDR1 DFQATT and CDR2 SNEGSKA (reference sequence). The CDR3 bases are TGCAGTGCTAGAGATACCAGCGGGCTGAGCTCCTACAATGAGCAGTTCTTC. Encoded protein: CSARDTSGLSSYNEQFF.

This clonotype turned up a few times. The CDR3 DNA reads TGCGCCAGCAGCTTGGCCCCCCCCTCGAATACAGATACGCAGTATTTT. It specifies CASSLAPPSNTDTQYF. This sequence joins TRBV5-1 and TRBJ2-3; D is unclear. V was trimmed by 0 bases and J by 3 bases, leaving 14 bases between them. The germline V gene encodes CDR1 SGHRS and CDR2 YFSETQ. The CDR3 is 16 amino acids. The whole variable domain, filled in from reference TRBV5-1 and TRBJ2-3, reads KAGVTQTPRYLIKTRGQQVTLSCSPISGHRSVSWYQQTPGQGLQFLFEYFSETQRNKGNFPGRFSGRQFSNSRSEMNVSTLELGDSALYLCASSLAPPSNTDTQYFGPGTRLTVL.

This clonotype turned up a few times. The CDR3 nucleotides read TGTGCCAGCAGCTGGGGCCTTTTCAATGAGCAGTTCTTC. Its protein is CASSWGLFNEQFF. J is TRBJ2-1 and V is TRBV28; TRBD1 might be the D (5 bases). The V gene lost 6 bases and the J gene lost 6 bases, with 12 bases spanning the gap. CDR3 length: 13 amino acids. Per germline, CDR1 MDHEN and CDR2 SYDVKM. The complete variable domain, with remaining parts taken from reference TRBV28 and TRBJ2-1, reads DVKVTQSSRYLVKRTGEKVFLECVQDMDHENMFWYRQDPGLGLRLIYFSYDVKMKEKGDIPEGYSVSREKKERFSLILESASTNQTSMYLCASSWGLFNEQFFGPGTRLTVL.

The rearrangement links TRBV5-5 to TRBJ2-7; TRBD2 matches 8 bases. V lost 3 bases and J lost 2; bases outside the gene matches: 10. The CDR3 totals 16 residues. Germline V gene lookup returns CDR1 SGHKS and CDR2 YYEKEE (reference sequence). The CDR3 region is CASSSGGGRPPYEQYF. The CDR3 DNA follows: TGTGCCAGCAGCTCGGGGGGCGGGAGGCCGCCCTACGAGCAGTACTTC.

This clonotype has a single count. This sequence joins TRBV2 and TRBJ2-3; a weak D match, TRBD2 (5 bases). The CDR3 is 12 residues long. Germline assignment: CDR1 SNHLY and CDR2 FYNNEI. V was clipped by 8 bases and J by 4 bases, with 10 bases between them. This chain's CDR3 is CASRRAADTQYF. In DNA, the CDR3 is TGTGCCAGCCGGCGAGCGGCAGATACGCAGTATTTT.

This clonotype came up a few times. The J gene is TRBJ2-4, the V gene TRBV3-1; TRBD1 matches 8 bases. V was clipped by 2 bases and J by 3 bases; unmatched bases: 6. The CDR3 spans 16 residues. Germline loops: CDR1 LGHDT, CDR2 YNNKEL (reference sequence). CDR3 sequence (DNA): TGTGCCAGCAGCCAACGACAGGGGTTTGGCAAAAACATTCAGTACTTC. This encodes CASSQRQGFGKNIQYF.

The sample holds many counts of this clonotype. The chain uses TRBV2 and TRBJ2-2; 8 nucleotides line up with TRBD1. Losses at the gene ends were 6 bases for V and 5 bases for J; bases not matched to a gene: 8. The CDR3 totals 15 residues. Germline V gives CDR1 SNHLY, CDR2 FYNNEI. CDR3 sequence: CASSLDRAGTGELFF. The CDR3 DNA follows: TGTGCCAGCAGCCTGGACAGGGCTGGGACCGGGGAGCTGTTTTTT.

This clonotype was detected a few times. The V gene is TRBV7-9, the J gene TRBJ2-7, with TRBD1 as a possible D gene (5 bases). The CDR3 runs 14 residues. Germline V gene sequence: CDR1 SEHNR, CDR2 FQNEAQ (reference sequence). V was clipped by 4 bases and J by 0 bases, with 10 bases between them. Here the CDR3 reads CASSSGQISYEQYF. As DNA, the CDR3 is TGTGCCAGCAGCTCCGGACAAATCTCCTACGAGCAGTACTTC.

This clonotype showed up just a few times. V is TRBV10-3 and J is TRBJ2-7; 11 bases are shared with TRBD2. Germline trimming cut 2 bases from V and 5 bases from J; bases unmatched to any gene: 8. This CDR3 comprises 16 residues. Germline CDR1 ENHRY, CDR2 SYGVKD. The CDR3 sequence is CAISEGTSGSVHEQYF. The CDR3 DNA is TGTGCCATCAGTGAGGGAACTAGCGGGAGCGTCCACGAGCAGTACTTC.

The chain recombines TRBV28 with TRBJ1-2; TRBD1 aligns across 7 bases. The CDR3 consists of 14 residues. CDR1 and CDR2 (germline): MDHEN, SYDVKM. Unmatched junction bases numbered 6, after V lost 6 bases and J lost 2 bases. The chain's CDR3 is CASSLTGPNYGYTF. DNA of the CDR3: TGTGCCAGCAGCTTGACAGGGCCCAACTATGGCTACACCTTC.

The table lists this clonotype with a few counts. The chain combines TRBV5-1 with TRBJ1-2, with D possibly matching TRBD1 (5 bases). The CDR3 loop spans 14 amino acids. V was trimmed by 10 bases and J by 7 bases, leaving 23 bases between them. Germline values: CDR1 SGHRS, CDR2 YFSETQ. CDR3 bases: TGCGCCGCCGGCCCCGGGACCGCCTTTGGTGGCTACACCTTC. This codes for CAAGPGTAFGGYTF.

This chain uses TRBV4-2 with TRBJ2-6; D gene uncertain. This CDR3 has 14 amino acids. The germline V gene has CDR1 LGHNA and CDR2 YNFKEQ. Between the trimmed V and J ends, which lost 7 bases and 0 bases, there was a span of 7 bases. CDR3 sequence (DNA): TGTGCCAGCACTGACCGCTCTGGGGCCAACGTCCTGACTTTC. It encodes CASTDRSGANVLTF.

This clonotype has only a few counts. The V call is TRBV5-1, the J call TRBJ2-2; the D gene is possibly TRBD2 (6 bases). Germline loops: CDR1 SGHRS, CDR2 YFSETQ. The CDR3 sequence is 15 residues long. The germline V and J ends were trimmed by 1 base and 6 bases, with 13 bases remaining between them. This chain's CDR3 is CASSLTSSRAGELFF. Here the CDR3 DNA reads TGCGCCAGCAGCTTGACTAGCTCAAGGGCCGGGGAGCTGTTTTTT.

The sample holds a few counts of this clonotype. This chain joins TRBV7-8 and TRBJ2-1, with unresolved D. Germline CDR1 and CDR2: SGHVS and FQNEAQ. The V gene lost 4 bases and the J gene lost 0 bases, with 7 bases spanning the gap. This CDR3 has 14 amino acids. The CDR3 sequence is CASSSVVSYNEQFF. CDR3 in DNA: TGTGCCAGCAGCTCAGTTGTCTCCTACAATGAGCAGTTCTTC.

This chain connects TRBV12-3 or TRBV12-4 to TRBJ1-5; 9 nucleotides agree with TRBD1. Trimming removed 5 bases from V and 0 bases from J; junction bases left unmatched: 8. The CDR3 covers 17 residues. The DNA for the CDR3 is TGTGCCAGCAGTCCTGGGACAGGGAGCGGTAGCAATCAGCCCCAGCATTTT. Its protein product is CASSPGTGSGSNQPQHF.

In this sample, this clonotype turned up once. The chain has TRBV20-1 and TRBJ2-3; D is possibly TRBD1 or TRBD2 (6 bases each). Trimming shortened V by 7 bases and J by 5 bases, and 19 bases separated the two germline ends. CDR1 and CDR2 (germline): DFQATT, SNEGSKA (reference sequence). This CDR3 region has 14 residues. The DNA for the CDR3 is TGCAGTGTAATTCTCGCGGAGGGGGGAGATACGCAGTATTTT. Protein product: CSVILAEGGDTQYF.

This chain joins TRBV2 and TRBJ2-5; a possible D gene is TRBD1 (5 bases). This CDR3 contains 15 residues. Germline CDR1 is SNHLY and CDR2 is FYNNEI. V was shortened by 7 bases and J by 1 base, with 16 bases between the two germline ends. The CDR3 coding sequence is TGTGCCAGCACCCCGACCAGGGTGGGCCAAGAGACCCAGTACTTC. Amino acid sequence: CASTPTRVGQETQYF.

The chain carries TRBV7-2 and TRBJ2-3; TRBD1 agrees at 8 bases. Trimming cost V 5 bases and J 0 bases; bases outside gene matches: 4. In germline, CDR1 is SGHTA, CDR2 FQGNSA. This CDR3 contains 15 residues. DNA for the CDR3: TGTGCCAGCAGCCAGGGGGCTCTAAGCACAGATACGCAGTATTTT. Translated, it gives CASSQGALSTDTQYF. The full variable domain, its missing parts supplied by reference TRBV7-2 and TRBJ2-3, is GAGVSQSPSNKVTEKGKDVELRCDPISGHTALYWYRQSLGQGLEFLIYFQGNSAPDKSGLPSDRFSAERTGGSVSTLTIQRTQQEDSAVYLCASSQGALSTDTQYFGPGTRLTVL.

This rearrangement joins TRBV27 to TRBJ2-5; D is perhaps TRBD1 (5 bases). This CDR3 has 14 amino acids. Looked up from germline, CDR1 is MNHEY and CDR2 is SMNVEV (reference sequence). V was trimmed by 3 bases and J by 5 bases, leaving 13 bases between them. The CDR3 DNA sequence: TGTGCCAGCAGTTTGGACGGAGCAGGGGAGACCCAGTACTTC. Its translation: CASSLDGAGETQYF.

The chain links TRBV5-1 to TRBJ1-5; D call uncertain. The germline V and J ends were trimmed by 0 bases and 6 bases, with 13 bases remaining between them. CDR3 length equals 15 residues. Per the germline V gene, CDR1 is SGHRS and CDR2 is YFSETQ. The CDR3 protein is CASSLGGLAIQPQHF. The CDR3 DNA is TGCGCCAGCAGCTTGGGTGGCTTGGCGATTCAGCCCCAGCATTTT. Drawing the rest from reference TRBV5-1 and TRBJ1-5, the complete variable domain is KAGVTQTPRYLIKTRGQQVTLSCSPISGHRSVSWYQQTPGQGLQFLFEYFSETQRNKGNFPGRFSGRQFSNSRSEMNVSTLELGDSALYLCASSLGGLAIQPQHFGDGTRLSIL.

In DNA form, the CDR3 reads TGTGCCAGCCGAAGGGTGGCCGGGGAGCTGTTTTTT. Amino acids: CASRRVAGELFF. The chain employs TRBV28 and TRBJ2-2; D remains ambiguous. Trimming removed 8 bases at V and 6 bases at J, with 10 bases between. This CDR3 is built from 12 residues. Germline V gene sequence: CDR1 MDHEN, CDR2 SYDVKM.

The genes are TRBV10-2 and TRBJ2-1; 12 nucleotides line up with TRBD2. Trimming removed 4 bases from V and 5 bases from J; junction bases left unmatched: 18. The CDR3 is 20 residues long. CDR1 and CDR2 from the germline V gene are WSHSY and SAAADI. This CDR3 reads CASSGTAPSGGVRRNNEQFF. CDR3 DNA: TGCGCCAGCAGTGGGACCGCCCCTAGCGGGGGGGTTCGTCGGAACAATGAGCAGTTCTTC.